The 13 T cell receptor beta chains in this list originate from one sample, sequenced in a study of T cell repertoires in cytomegalovirus infection. In TCRdb, the reads were re-called with MiXCR into one record per CDR3 protein. This sample has under 450,000 distinct CDR3 sequences; roughly 36% occur once, and the top ten carry less than 15%. Which antigens these TCRs recognize remains unknown. This specimen was cultured PBMCs, taken from culture after CMV antigen stimulation. These TCRs come from a human donor in good health (CMV status not recorded). Some clones in this sample may be carry-over from other donors' samples.

This chain joins TRBV19 and TRBJ2-7, with no clear D. Germline CDR1 reads LNHDA; CDR2 reads SQIVND (reference sequence). Trimming stripped 3 bases from V and 3 bases from J, with 9 bases between. The CDR3 is 13 amino acids. DNA for the CDR3: TGTGCCAGTAGTATGAGGTCCTTCTACGAGCAGTACTTC. It yields the protein CASSMRSFYEQYF.

Here the CDR3 DNA reads TGTGCCACCAGCAAGGGACCGAAGAACACCGGGGAGCTGTTTTTT. It yields the protein CATSKGPKNTGELFF. This chain uses TRBV15 with TRBJ2-2, with D tentatively TRBD1 or TRBD2 (5 bases each). In germline, CDR1 is LNHNV, CDR2 YYDKDF (reference sequence). The CDR3 consists of 15 residues. Trimming left V 4 bases short and J 1 base short, with 10 bases between.

V gene TRBV11-2 combines with J gene TRBJ2-4, with D unresolved. Germline CDR1 and CDR2: SGHAT and FQNNGV. The CDR3 extends over 11 amino acids. Trimming pared 3 bases from V and 9 bases from J, leaving 6 bases between. CDR3 loop: CASSFRGIQYF. The CDR3 coding sequence is TGTGCCAGCAGCTTCCGAGGCATTCAGTACTTC.

This clonotype was detected only a few times. The chain uses TRBV7-2 and TRBJ2-1, with D maybe TRBD2 (5 bases). CDR3 length equals 15 residues. Germline V gene data show CDR1 as SGHTA and CDR2 as FQGNSA. V gave up 1 base and J gave up 4 bases, with 11 bases separating them. CDR3 in amino acids: CASSLDSGEYNEQFF. CDR3 DNA sequence: TGTGCCAGCAGCTTAGACAGCGGAGAATACAATGAGCAGTTCTTC.

In DNA, the CDR3 is TGTGCCAGCAGCGTACCTCCCGGGACAGGCTATAATTCACCCCTCCACTTT. Translating it yields CASSVPPGTGYNSPLHF. The genes are TRBV7-8 and TRBJ1-6; 8 nucleotides line up with TRBD1. CDR3 length: 17 amino acids. Per germline, CDR1 SGHVS and CDR2 FQNEAQ. With 5 bases clipped from V and 3 bases from J, the junction kept 9 bases outside the gene matches.

The V and J genes are TRBV7-2 and TRBJ2-6; D is undetermined. This CDR3 region has 15 residues. In germline, CDR1 is SGHTA, CDR2 FQGNSA. The ends were cut back, 1 base at V and 0 bases at J, with 4 bases in the middle. The chain's CDR3 is CASSLGHSGANVLTF. The CDR3 coding sequence is TGTGCCAGCAGCTTAGGACACTCTGGGGCCAACGTCCTGACTTTC.

This chain uses TRBV11-3 with TRBJ2-1, with 9 nucleotides matching TRBD1. The V segment lost 5 bases and the J segment 7 bases; nucleotides outside the gene matches: 9. CDR1 and CDR2 from the germline V gene are SGHNT and YENEEA. The CDR3 loop spans 15 amino acids. DNA of the CDR3: TGTGCCAGCAGCCCGCGGGACAGGGTCTTGAATGAGCAGTTCTTC. It is translated as CASSPRDRVLNEQFF.

The chain joins TRBV12-3 or TRBV12-4 to TRBJ1-2; tentatively, D is TRBD1 (6 bases). The CDR3 contains 14 residues. Trimming shortened V by 8 bases and J by 0 bases, and 13 bases separated the two germline ends. CDR3 amino acids: CASQDSTSNYGYTF. The CDR3 DNA is TGTGCCAGCCAGGACAGTACCTCTAACTATGGCTACACCTTC.

The chain couples TRBV4-3 to TRBJ2-7, with 7 positions matching TRBD1. V gave up 2 bases and J gave up 6 bases; unmatched junction bases: 7. The CDR3 loop spans 14 amino acids. Germline values: CDR1 LGHNA, CDR2 YSLEER. Written as DNA, the CDR3 is TGCGCCAGCAGCCAAACAACAGGGGTTGGCGAGCAGTACTTC. It is translated as CASSQTTGVGEQYF.

This clonotype was seen repeatedly, ten times or more. The genes are TRBV6-1 and TRBJ1-1; D ambiguous. The V gene's germline CDR1 is MNHNS and CDR2 SASEGT. CDR3 length equals 14 residues. V dropped 7 bases and J dropped 0 bases, with 12 bases sitting between them. The CDR3 DNA is TGTGCCAGCACCCCCTCGACGTTGAACACTGAAGCTTTCTTT. Amino acid sequence: CASTPSTLNTEAFF.

This chain connects TRBV12-3 or TRBV12-4 to TRBJ1-2; 7 bases agree with TRBD1. Germline trimming cut 7 bases from V and 4 bases from J; bases unmatched to any gene: 9. This CDR3 comprises 14 residues. The CDR3 protein is CASTIGQATYGYTF. The CDR3 DNA is TGTGCCAGCACCATCGGACAGGCAACCTATGGCTACACCTTC.

V and J are TRBV12-3 or TRBV12-4 and TRBJ2-5; TRBD2 aligns across 12 bases. The CDR3 has 16 amino acids. V lost 5 bases to trimming and J lost 2 bases; unmatched junction nucleotides: 6. CDR3 residues: CASSTTSGSGQETQYF. In DNA, the CDR3 is TGTGCCAGCAGTACGACTAGCGGGAGCGGTCAAGAGACCCAGTACTTC.

This chain joins TRBV7-9 and TRBJ1-1; D gene ambiguous. Germline CDR1 SEHNR, CDR2 FQNEAQ (reference sequence). The V end was cut by 7 bases, the J end by 1 base, with 10 bases between. This CDR3 is 13 amino acids long. Here the CDR3 reads CASMEIPNTEAFF. CDR3 DNA: TGTGCCAGCATGGAGATTCCGAACACTGAAGCTTTCTTT.